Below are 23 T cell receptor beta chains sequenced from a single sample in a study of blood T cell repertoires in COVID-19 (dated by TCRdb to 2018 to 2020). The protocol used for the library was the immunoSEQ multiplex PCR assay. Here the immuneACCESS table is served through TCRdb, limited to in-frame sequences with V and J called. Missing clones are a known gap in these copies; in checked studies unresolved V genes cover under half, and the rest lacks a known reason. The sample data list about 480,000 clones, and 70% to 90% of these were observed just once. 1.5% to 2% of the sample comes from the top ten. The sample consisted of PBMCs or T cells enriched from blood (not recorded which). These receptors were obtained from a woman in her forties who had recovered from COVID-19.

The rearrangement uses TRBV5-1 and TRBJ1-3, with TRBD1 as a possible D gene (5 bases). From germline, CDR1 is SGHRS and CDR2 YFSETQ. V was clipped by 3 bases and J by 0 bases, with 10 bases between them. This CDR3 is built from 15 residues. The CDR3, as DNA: TGCGCCAGCAGCTCTGGGGCCCTCTCTGGAAACACCATATATTTT. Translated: CASSSGALSGNTIYF. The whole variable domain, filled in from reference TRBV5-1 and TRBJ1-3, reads KAGVTQTPRYLIKTRGQQVTLSCSPISGHRSVSWYQQTPGQGLQFLFEYFSETQRNKGNFPGRFSGRQFSNSRSEMNVSTLELGDSALYLCASSSGALSGNTIYFGEGSWLTVV.

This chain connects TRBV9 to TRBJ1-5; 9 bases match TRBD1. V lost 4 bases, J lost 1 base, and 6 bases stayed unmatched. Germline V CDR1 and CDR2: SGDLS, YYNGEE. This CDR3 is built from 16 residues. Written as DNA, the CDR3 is TGTGCCAGCAGCCCGGGACAGGGTTGGAGCAATCAGCCCCAGCATTTT. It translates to CASSPGQGWSNQPQHF. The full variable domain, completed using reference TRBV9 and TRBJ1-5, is DSGVTQTPKHLITATGQRVTLRCSPRSGDLSVYWYQQSLDQGLQFLIQYYNGEERAKGNILERFSAQQFPDLHSELNLSSLELGDSALYFCASSPGQGWSNQPQHFGDGTRLSIL.

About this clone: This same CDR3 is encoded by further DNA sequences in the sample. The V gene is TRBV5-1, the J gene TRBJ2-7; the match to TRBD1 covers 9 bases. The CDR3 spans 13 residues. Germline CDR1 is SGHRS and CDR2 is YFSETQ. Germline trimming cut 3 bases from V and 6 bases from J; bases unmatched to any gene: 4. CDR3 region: CASSSGQGGEQYF. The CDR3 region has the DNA TGCGCCAGCAGCTCGGGACAGGGAGGCGAGCAGTACTTC.

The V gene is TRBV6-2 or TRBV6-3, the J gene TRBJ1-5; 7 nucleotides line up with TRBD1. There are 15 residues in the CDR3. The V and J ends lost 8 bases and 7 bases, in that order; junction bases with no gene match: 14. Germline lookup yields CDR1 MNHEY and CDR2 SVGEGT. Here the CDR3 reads CASGPTDRAWQPQHF. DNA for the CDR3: TGTGCCAGCGGCCCAACAGACAGGGCATGGCAGCCCCAGCATTTT.

CDR3 protein: CASSTLRDTEAFF. For the CDR3, the DNA is TGTGCCAGCAGTACACTACGGGACACTGAAGCTTTCTTT. This chain connects TRBV7-8 to TRBJ1-1; D call uncertain. This CDR3 is 13 amino acids long. The germline V gene has CDR1 SGHVS and CDR2 FQNEAQ. V lost 6 bases and J lost 3, with 11 bases in between.

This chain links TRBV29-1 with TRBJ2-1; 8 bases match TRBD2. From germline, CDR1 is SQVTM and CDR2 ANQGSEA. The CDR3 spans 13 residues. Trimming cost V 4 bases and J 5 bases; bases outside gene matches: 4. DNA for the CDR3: TGCAGCGTTGTTACGGGGGGGAACAATGAGCAGTTCTTC. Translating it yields CSVVTGGNNEQFF.

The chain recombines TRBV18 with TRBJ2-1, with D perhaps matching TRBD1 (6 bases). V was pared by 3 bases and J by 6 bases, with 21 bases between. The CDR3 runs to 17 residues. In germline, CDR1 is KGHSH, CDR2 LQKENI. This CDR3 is CASSPSRYTGTRNEQFF. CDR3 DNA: TGTGCCAGCTCACCGAGCAGATATACCGGGACACGCAATGAGCAGTTCTTC.

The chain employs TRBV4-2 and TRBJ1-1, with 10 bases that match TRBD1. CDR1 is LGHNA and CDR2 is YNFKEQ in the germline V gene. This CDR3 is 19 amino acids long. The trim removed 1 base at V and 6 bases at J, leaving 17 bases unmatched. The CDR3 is CASSQVVGTGEFLSAEAFF. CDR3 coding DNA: TGTGCCAGCAGCCAAGTCGTCGGGACAGGGGAATTTTTGTCGGCTGAAGCTTTCTTT.

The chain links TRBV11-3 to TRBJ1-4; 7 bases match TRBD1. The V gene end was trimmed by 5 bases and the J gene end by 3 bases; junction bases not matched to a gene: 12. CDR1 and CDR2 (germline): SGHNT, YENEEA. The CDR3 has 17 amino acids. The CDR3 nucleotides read TGTGCCAGCAGCCCACAGGGGCCCAACGGGGCTAATGAAAAACTGTTTTTT. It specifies CASSPQGPNGANEKLFF.

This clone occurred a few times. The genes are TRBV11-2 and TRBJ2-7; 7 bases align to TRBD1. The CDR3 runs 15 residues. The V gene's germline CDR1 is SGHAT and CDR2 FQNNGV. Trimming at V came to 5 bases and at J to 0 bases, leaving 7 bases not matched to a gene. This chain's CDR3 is CASSLDRVSSYEQYF. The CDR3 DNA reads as TGTGCCAGCAGCCTCGACAGGGTGAGCTCCTACGAGCAGTACTTC.

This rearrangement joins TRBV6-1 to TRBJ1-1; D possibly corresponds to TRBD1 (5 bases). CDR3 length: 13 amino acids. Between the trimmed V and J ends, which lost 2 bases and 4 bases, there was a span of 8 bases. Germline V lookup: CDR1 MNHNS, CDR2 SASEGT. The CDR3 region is CASSESGPTEAFF. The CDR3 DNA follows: TGTGCCAGCAGTGAATCAGGGCCCACTGAAGCTTTCTTT.

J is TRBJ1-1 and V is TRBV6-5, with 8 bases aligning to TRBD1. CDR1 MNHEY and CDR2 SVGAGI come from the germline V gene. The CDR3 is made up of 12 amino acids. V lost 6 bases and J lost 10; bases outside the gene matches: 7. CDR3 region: CASSSGTGRAFF. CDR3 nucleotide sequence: TGTGCCAGCAGCTCCGGGACAGGTCGAGCTTTCTTT.

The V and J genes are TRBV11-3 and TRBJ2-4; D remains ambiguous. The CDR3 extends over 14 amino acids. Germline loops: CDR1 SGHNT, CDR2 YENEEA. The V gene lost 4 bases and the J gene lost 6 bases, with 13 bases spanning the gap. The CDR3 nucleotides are TGTGCCAGCAGCTCCCAAGCGCGAGGAAACATTCAGTACTTC. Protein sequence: CASSSQARGNIQYF.

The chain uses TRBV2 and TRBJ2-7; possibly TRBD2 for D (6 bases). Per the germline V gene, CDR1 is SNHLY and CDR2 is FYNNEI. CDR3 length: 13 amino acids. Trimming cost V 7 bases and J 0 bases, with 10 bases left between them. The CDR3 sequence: CASTGGTSYEQYF. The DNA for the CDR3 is TGTGCCAGCACCGGCGGGACCTCCTACGAGCAGTACTTC.

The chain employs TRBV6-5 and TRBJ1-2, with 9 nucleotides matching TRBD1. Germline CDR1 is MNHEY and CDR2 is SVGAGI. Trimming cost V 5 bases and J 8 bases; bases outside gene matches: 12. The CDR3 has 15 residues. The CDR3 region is CASSRGTGLSAGYTF. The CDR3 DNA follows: TGTGCCAGCAGTCGTGGGACAGGGTTAAGTGCCGGCTACACCTTC.

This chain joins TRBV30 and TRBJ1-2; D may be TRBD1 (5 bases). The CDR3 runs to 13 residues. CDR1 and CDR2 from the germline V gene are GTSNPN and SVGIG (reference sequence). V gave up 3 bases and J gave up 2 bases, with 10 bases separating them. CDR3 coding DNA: TGTGCCTGGAGCCGGGGGACGAACTATGGCTACACCTTC. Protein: CAWSRGTNYGYTF. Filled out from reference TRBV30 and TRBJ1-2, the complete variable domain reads SQTIHQWPATLVQPVGSPLSLECTVEGTSNPNLYWYRQAAGRGLQLLFYSVGIGQISSEVPQNLSASRPQDRQFILSSKKLLLSDSGFYLCAWSRGTNYGYTFGSGTRLTVV.

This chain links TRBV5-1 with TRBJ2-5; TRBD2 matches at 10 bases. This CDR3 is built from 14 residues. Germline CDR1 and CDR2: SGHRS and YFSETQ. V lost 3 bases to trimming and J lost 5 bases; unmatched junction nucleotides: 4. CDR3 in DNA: TGCGCCAGCAGCTCGCTAGCGGGAGCCGAGACCCAGTACTTC. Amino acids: CASSSLAGAETQYF.

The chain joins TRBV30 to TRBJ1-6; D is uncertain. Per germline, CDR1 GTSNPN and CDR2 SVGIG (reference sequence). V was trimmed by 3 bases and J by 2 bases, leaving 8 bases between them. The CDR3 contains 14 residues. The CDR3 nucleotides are TGTGCCTGGAGCACCAGGACCTATAATTCACCCCTCCACTTT. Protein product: CAWSTRTYNSPLHF. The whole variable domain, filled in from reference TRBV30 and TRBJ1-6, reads SQTIHQWPATLVQPVGSPLSLECTVEGTSNPNLYWYRQAAGRGLQLLFYSVGIGQISSEVPQNLSASRPQDRQFILSSKKLLLSDSGFYLCAWSTRTYNSPLHFGNGTRLTVT.

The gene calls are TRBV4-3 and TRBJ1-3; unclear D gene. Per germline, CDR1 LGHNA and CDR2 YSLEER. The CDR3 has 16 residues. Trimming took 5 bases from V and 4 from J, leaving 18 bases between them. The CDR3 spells CASSSHVAGDGNTIYF. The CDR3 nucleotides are TGCGCCAGCAGCTCACACGTTGCGGGTGACGGAAACACCATATATTTT.

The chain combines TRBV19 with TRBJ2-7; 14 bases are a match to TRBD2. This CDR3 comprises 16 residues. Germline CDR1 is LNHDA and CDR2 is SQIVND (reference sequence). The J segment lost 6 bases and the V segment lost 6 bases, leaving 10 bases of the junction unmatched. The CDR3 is CASRNPGTSGSGEQYF. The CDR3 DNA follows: TGTGCCAGTAGAAACCCGGGGACTAGCGGGAGCGGCGAGCAGTACTTC.

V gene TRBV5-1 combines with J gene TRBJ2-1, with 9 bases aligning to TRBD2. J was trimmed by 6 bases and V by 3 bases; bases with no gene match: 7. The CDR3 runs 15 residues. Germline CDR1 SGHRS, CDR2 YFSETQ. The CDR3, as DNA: TGCGCCAGCAGCTGGAGCGGGAGGAAAGGCAATGAGCAGTTCTTC. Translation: CASSWSGRKGNEQFF.

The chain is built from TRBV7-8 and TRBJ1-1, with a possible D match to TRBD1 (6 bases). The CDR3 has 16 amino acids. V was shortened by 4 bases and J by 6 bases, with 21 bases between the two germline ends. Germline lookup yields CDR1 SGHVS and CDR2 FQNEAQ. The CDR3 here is CASSSSYSRGSAEAFF. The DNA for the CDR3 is TGTGCCAGCAGCTCATCATATAGTAGGGGGTCCGCTGAAGCTTTCTTT.

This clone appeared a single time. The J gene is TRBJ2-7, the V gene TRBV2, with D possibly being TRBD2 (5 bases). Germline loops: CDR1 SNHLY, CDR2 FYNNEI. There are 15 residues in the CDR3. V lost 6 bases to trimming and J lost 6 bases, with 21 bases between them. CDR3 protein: CASRLEDMRTAEQYF. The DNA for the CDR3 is TGTGCCAGCAGGTTGGAAGACATGAGGACTGCCGAGCAGTACTTC.